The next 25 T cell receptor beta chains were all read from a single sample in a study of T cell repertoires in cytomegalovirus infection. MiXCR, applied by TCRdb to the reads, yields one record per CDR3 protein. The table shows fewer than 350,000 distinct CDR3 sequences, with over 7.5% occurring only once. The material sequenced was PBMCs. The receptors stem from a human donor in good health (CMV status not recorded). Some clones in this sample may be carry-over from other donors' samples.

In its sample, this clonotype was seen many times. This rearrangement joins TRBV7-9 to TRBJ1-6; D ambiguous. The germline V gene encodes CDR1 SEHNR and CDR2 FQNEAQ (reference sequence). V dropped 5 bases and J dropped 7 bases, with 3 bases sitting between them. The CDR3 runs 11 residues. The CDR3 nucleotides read TGTGCCAGCAGCCGGAATTCACCCCTCCACTTT. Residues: CASSRNSPLHF.

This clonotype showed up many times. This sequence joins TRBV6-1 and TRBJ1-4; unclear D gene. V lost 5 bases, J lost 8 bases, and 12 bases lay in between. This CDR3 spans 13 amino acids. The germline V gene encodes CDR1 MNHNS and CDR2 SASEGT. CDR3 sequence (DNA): TGTGCCAGCAGTTCCCACGTGGGGGAAAAACTGTTTTTT. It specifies CASSSHVGEKLFF.

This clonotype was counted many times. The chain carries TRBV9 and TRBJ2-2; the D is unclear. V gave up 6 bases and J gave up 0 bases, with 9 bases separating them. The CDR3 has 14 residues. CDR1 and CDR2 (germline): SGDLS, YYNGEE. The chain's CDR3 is CASKGGPNTGELFF. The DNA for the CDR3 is TGTGCCAGCAAGGGCGGCCCGAACACCGGGGAGCTGTTTTTT.

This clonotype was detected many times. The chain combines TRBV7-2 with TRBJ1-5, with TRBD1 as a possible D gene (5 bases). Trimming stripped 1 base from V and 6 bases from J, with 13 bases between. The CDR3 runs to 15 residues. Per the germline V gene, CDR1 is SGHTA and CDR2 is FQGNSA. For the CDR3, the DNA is TGTGCCAGCAGCTTAGGAGGCAGGGAAAGTCAGCCCCAGCATTTT. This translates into CASSLGGRESQPQHF.

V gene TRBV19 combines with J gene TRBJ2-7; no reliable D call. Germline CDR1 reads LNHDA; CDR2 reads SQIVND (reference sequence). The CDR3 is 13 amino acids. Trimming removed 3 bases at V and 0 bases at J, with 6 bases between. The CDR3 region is CASSMAASYEQYF. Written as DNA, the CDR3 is TGTGCCAGTAGTATGGCAGCCTCCTACGAGCAGTACTTC.

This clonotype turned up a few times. The CDR3 spells CASSYISTTGRSYEQYF. In nucleotides, the CDR3 is TGTGCCAGCAGTTATATTAGTACGACAGGGAGGTCCTACGAGCAGTACTTC. V is TRBV6-1 and J is TRBJ2-7; D is perhaps TRBD1 (7 bases). This CDR3 has 17 amino acids. CDR1 and CDR2 (germline): MNHNS, SASEGT. V lost 5 bases and J 1 base, leaving 21 bases between the germline ends.

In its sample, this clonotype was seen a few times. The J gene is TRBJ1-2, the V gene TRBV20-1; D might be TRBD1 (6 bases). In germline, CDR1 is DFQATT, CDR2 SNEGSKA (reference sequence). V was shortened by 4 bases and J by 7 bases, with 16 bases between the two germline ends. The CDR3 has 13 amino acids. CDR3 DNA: TGCAGTGCTACGCTGGACAGTTCTATTGGCTACACCTTC. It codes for CSATLDSSIGYTF.

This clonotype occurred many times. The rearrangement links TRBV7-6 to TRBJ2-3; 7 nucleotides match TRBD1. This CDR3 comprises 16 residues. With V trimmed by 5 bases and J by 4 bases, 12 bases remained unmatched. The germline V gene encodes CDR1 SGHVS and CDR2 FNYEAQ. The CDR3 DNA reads TGTGCCAGCAGCCCTCGGACAGGAATTTATGCAGATACGCAGTATTTT. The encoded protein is CASSPRTGIYADTQYF.

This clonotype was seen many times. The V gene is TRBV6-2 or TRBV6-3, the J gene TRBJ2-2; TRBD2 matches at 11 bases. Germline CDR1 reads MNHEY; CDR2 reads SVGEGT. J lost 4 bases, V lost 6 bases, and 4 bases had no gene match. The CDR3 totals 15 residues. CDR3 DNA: TGTGCCAGCAGCTTAGCGGGAGGGGCCACCGGGGAGCTGTTTTTT. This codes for CASSLAGGATGELFF.

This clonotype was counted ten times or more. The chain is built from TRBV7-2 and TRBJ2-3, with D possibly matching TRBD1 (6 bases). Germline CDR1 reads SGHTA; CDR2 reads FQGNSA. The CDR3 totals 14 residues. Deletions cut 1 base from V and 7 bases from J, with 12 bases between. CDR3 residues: CASSLVPQGNTQYF. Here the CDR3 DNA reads TGTGCCAGCAGCTTAGTGCCCCAGGGGAATACGCAGTATTTT.

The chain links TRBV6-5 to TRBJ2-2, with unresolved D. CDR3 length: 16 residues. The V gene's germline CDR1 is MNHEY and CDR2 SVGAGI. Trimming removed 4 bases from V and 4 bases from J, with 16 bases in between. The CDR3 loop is CASSLAHHSVTGELFF. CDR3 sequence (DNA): TGTGCCAGCAGTTTAGCCCATCACTCGGTCACCGGGGAGCTGTTTTTT.

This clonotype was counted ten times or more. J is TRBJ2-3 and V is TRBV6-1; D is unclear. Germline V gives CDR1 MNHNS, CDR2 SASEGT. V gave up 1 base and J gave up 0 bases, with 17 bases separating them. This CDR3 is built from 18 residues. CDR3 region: CASSEVKAPGPSTDTQYF. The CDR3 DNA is TGTGCCAGCAGTGAAGTTAAGGCCCCCGGGCCGAGCACAGATACGCAGTATTTT.

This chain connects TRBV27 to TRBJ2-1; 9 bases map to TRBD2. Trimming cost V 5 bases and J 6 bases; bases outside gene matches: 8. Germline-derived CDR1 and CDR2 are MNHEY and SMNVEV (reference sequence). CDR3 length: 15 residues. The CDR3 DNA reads TGTGCCAGCAGTGCCCCCGGGACTAGCATCAATGAGCAGTTCTTC. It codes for CASSAPGTSINEQFF.

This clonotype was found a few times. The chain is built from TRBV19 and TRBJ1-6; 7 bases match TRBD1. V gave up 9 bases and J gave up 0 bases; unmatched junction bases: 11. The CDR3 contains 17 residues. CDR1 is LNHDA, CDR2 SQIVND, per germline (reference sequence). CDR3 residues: CASTDRPKSSYNSPLHF. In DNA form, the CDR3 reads TGTGCCAGCACGGACAGGCCTAAAAGCTCCTATAATTCACCCCTCCACTTT.

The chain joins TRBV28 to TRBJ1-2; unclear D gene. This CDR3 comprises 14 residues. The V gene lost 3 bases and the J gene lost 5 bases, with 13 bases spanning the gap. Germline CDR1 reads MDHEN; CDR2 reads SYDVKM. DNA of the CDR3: TGTGCCAGCAGTTTGCTGACCTTTGGGTATGGCTACACCTTC. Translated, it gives CASSLLTFGYGYTF.

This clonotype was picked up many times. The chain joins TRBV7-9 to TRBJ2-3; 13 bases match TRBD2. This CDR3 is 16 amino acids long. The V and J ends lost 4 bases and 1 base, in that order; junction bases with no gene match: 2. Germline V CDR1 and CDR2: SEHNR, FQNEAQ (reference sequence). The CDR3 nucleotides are TGTGCCAGCAGCTCGGGACTAGCGGGGCGCACAGATACGCAGTATTTT. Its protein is CASSSGLAGRTDTQYF.

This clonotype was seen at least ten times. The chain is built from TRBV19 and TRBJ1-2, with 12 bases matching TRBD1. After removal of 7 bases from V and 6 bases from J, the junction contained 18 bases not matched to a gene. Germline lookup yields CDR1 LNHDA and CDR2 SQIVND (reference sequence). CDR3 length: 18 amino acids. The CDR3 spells CASISLRDRGREVDGYTF. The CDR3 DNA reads TGTGCCAGTATTAGTCTCCGGGACAGGGGGCGCGAAGTTGATGGCTACACCTTC.

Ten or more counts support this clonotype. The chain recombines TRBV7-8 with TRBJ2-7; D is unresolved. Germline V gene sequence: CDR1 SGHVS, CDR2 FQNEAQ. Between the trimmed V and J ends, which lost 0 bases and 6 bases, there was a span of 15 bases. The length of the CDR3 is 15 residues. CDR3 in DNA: TGTGCCAGCAGCTTAGCCCGACTGCCCACTGTCGAGCAGTACTTC. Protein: CASSLARLPTVEQYF.

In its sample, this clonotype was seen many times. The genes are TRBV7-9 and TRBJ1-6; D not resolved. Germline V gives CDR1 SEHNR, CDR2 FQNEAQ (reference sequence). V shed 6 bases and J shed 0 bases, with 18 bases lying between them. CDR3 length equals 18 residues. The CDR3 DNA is TGTGCCAGCAGTCTAAAAGGGCGGATGAGCTCCTATAATTCACCCCTCCACTTT. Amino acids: CASSLKGRMSSYNSPLHF.

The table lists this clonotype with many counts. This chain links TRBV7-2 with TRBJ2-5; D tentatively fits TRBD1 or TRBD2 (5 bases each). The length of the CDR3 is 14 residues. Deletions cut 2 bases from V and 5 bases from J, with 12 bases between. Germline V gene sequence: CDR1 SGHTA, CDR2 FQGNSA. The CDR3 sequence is CASSLFGAGETQYF. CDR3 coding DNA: TGTGCCAGCAGCTTATTCGGGGCCGGGGAGACCCAGTACTTC.

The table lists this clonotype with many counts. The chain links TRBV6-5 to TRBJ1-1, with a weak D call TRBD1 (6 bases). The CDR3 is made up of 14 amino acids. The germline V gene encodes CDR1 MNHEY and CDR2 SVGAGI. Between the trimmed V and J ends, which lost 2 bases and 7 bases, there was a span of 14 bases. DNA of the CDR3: TGTGCCAGCAGTTACGGGGGGGGCGGCGGTGAAGCTTTCTTT. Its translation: CASSYGGGGGEAFF.

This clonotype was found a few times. The CDR3, as DNA: TGTGCCAGCAGTTCGACTAGCGGACCCACAGATACGCAGTATTTT. It is translated as CASSSTSGPTDTQYF. The genes are TRBV6-5 and TRBJ2-3; 9 bases agree with TRBD2. The CDR3 contains 15 residues. In germline, CDR1 is MNHEY, CDR2 SVGAGI. The J segment lost 2 bases and the V segment lost 4 bases, leaving 4 bases of the junction unmatched.

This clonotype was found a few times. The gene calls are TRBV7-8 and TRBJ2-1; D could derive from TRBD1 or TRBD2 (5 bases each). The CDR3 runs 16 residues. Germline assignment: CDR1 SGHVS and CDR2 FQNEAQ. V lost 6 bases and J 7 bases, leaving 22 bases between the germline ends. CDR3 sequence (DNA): TGTGCCAGCAGGCCCTCGCGAGGGGCGAGTTTGAATGAGCAGTTCTTC. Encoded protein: CASRPSRGASLNEQFF.

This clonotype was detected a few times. The CDR3 bases are TGTGCCCCCCAAGGAGGGACCGGGGAGCTGTTTTTT. This sequence encodes CAPQGGTGELFF. This chain links TRBV7-9 with TRBJ2-2, with D tentatively TRBD2 (6 bases). The CDR3 is made up of 12 amino acids. V was shortened by 11 bases and J by 5 bases, with 12 bases between the two germline ends. CDR1 and CDR2 (germline): SEHNR, FQNEAQ (reference sequence). Full variable domain (outside the CDR3, taken from reference TRBV7-9 and TRBJ2-2): DTGVSQNPRHKITKRGQNVTFRCDPISEHNRLYWYRQTLGQGPEFLTYFQNEAQLEKSRLLSDRFSAERPKGSFSTLEIQRTEQGDSAMYLCAPQGGTGELFFGEGSRLTVL.

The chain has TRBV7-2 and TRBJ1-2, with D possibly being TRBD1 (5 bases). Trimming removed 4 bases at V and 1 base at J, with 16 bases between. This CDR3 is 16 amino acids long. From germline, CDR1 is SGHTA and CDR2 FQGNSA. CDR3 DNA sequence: TGTGCCAGCAGCTCCAAGCCCCAGACAGATAACTATGGCTACACCTTC. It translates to CASSSKPQTDNYGYTF.